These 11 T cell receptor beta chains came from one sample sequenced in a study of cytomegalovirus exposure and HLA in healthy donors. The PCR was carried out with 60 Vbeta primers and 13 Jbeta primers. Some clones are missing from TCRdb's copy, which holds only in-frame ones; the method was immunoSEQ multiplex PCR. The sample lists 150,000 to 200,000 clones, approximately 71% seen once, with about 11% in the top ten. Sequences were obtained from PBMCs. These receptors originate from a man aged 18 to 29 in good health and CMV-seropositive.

CDR3 in DNA: TGCGCCAGCAGCCCCTTCCGGGGTAGCGGGAGGAGCAATGAGCAGTTCTTC. Translated, it gives CASSPFRGSGRSNEQFF. V gene TRBV5-1 combines with J gene TRBJ2-1; 10 bases agree with TRBD2. Germline V gene lookup returns CDR1 SGHRS and CDR2 YFSETQ. CDR3 size: 17 residues. V lost 4 bases, J lost 6 bases, and 13 bases stayed unmatched.

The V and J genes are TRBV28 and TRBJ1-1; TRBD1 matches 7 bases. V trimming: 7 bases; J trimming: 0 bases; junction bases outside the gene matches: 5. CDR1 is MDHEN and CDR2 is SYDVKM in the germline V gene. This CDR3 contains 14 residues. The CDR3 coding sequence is TGTGCCAGCAACACAGGGGTGATGAACACTGAAGCTTTCTTT. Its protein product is CASNTGVMNTEAFF.

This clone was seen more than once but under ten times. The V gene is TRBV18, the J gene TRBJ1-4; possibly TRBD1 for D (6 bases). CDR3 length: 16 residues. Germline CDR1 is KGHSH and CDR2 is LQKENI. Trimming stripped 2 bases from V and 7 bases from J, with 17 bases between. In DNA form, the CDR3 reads TGTGCCAGCTCACCAGGTGCAGGGGTCCTAACTGAAAAACTGTTTTTT. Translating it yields CASSPGAGVLTEKLFF.

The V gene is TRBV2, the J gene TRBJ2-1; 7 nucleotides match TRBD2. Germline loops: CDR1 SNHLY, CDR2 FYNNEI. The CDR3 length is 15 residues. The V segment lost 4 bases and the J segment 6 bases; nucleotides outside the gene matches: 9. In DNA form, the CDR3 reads TGTGCCAGCAGTGTAGGCGGGAGACCTCTCAATGAGCAGTTCTTC. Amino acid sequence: CASSVGGRPLNEQFF.

The CDR3 nucleotides are TGTGCCAGCAGTTTAGGTATTGCAGGGAGGCCTAGCACAGATACGCAGTATTTT. Translating gives CASSLGIAGRPSTDTQYF. V is TRBV28 and J is TRBJ2-3; possible D gene TRBD2, 6 bases. The germline V gene has CDR1 MDHEN and CDR2 SYDVKM. The V end was cut by 2 bases, the J end by 0 bases, with 18 bases between. This CDR3 spans 18 amino acids.

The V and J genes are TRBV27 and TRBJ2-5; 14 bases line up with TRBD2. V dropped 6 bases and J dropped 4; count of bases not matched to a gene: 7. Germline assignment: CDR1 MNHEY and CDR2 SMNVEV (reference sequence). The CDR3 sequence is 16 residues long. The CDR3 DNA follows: TGTGCCAGCAGGTCTCGACTAGCGGGAGGGCGAGAGACCCAGTACTTC. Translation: CASRSRLAGGRETQYF.

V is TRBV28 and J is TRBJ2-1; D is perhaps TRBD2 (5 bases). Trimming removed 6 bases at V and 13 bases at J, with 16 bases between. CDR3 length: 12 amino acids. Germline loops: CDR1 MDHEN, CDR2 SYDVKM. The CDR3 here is CASRKTTTLQFF. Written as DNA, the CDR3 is TGTGCCAGCAGAAAAACGACTACCCTCCAGTTCTTC.

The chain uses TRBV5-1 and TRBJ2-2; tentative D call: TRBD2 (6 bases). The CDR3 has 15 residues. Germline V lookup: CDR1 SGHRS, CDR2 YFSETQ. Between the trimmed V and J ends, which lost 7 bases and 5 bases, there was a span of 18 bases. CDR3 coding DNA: TGCGCCAGCCAATCTAGCGAAAGAGTTACCGGGGAGCTGTTTTTT. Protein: CASQSSERVTGELFF.

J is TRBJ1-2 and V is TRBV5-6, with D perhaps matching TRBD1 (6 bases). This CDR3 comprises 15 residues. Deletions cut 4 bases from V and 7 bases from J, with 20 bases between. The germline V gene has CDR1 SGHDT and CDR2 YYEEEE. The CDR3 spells CASSQRDKGRGGYTF. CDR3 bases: TGTGCCAGCAGCCAACGGGACAAAGGTCGGGGTGGCTACACCTTC. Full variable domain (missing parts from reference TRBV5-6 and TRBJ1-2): DAGVTQSPTHLIKTRGQQVTLRCSPKSGHDTVSWYQQALGQGPQFIFQYYEEEERQRGNFPDRFSGHQFPNYSSELNVNALLLGDSALYLCASSQRDKGRGGYTFGSGTRLTVV.

CDR3 in amino acids: CASSVEGENQPQHF. CDR3 nucleotide sequence: TGTGCCAGCAGCGTAGAGGGGGAAAATCAGCCCCAGCATTTT. The chain carries TRBV9 and TRBJ1-5; D is possibly TRBD1 (6 bases). The germline V gene encodes CDR1 SGDLS and CDR2 YYNGEE. The ends were cut back, 0 bases at V and 4 bases at J, with 8 bases in the middle. This CDR3 has 14 residues.

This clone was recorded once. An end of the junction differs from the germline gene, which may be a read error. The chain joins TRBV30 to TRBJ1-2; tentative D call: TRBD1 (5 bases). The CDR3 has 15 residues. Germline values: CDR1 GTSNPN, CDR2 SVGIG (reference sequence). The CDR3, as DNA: TGTGCCTGGAGGTACAGGAGGGGAGCTAACTATGGCTACCCCTTC. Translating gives CAWRYRRGANYGYPF.